The T cell receptor beta chain under discussion was sequenced for a study of T cells in tuberculosis. Points from the study as a whole: GEM motif frequencies gave 55% to 75% accuracy; the GMM repertoire gave 85% to 90%.

Worth noting for this clone: Its antigen is still unknown.

Only in-frame clones appear in the TCRdb table, and some are missing; sequencing was by immunoSEQ multiplex PCR. This table has about 22,000 clones, around 97% appearing once. From germline, CDR1 is SGHTA and CDR2 FQGNSA. The V gene end was trimmed by 3 bases and the J gene end by 2 bases; junction bases not matched to a gene: 13. The CDR3 loop spans 19 amino acids. The V and J genes are TRBV7-2 and TRBJ2-6, with 7 bases identical to TRBD1. The sequence derives from a donor aged 10-35 years with latent tuberculosis or without tuberculosis infection. Sequenced input: PBMCs. The CDR3 spells CASSFETFGTGAGANVLTF. The DNA for the CDR3 is TGTGCCAGCAGCTTCGAAACATTCGGTACAGGGGCTGGGGCCAACGTCCTGACTTTC.